The T cell receptor beta chain described here comes from a study of CD8+CD57+ T cells in acquired aplastic anemia. This clonotype showed up many times. Genomic DNA provided the template from which TCR beta VDJ and CDR3 profiles were obtained. TCRdb re-analysed the reads in MiXCR, keeping a single row per CDR3 protein. The data contain about 420,000 distinct CDR3 sequences, 55% to 75% of them singletons. Sequencing was carried out using sorted CD4+, CD8+, or CD8+CD57+ T cells (not recorded which) from PBMCs. The TCR comes from a human donor in good health, serving as a control.

The CDR3 sequence is CASSSVGGNYGYTF. DNA of the CDR3: TGTGCCAGCAGTTCCGTCGGGGGCAACTATGGCTACACCTTC. This chain joins TRBV6-5 and TRBJ1-2, with D maybe TRBD1 (6 bases). The CDR3 runs to 14 residues. Germline V gene sequence: CDR1 MNHEY, CDR2 SVGAGI. Deletions cut 4 bases from V and 2 bases from J, with 11 bases between.